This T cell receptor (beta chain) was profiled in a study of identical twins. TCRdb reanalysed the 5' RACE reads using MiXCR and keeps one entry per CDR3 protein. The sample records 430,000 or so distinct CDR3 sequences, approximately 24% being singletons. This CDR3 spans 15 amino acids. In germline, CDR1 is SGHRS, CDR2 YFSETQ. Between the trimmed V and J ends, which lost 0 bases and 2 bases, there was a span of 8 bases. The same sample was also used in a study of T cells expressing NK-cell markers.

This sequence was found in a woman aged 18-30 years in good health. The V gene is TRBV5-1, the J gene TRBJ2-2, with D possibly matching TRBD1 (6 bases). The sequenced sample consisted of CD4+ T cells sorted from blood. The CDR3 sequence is CASSLGTVNTGELFF. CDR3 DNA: TGCGCCAGCAGCTTGGGGACAGTCAACACCGGGGAGCTGTTTTTT.